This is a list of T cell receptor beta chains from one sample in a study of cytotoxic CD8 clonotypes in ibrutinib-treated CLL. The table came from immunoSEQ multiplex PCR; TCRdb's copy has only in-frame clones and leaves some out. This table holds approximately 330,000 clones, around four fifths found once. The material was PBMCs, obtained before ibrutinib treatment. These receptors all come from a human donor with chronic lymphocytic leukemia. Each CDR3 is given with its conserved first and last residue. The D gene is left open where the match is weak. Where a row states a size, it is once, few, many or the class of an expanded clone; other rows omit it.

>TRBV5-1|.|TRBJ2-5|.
CASSLERGQLQETQYF
TGCGCCAGCAGCTTGGAGCGGGGACAACTCCAAGAGACCCAGTACTTC
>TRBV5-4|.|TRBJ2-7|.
CASSLATRGRHEQYF
TGTGCCAGCAGCTTGGCCACAAGGGGACGGCACGAGCAGTACTTC
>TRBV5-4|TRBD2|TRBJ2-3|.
CASGRKTSGSPTDTQYF
TGTGCCAGCGGAAGGAAGACTAGCGGGAGCCCCACAGATACGCAGTATTTT
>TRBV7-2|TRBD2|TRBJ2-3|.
CASSRAGPTSTDTQYF
TGTGCCAGCAGCCGAGCGGGACCTACTAGCACAGATACGCAGTATTTT
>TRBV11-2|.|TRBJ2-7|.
CASSFFRSGYEQYF
TGTGCCAGCAGCTTTTTCCGGTCAGGGTACGAGCAGTACTTC
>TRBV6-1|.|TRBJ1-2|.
CASSDKGRYGYTF
TGTGCCAGCAGTGACAAAGGCAGGTATGGCTACACCTTC
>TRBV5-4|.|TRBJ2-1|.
CASSLSAGWGYNEQFF
TGTGCCAGCAGCTTGTCGGCGGGATGGGGCTACAATGAGCAGTTCTTC
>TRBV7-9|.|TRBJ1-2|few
CASSWGDGYTF
TGTGCCAGCAGCTGGGGCGATGGCTACACCTTC
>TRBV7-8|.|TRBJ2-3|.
CASSLVGTASTDTQYF
TGTGCCAGCAGCTTAGTGGGGACGGCTAGCACAGATACACAGTATTTT
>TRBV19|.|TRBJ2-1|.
CASSIGGTGFEQFF
TGTGCCAGTAGTATCGGCGGGACCGGGTTTGAGCAGTTCTTC
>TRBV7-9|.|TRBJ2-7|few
CASSLLGYEQYF
TGTGCCAGCAGCTTACTGGGCTACGAGCAGTACTTC
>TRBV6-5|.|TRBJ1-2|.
CASRKGYGYTF
TGTGCCAGCAGGAAGGGGTATGGCTACACCTTC
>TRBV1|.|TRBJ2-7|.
CTSYLGSQYF
TGCACCAGCTACCTCGGGTCCCAGTACTTC
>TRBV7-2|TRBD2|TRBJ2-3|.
CASSPYLAGVASDTQYF
TGTGCCAGCAGCCCCTACCTAGCGGGAGTGGCGTCAGATACGCAGTATTTT
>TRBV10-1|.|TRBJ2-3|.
CASSASANTDTQYF
TGCGCCAGCAGTGCATCCGCGAATACAGATACGCAGTATTTT
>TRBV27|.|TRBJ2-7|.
CASSLYSLSGTYEQYF
TGTGCCAGCAGTTTATATTCTCTTTCCGGGACCTACGAGCAGTACTTC
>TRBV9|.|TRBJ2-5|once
CASSVLQGAETQYF
TGTGCCAGCAGCGTATTGCAGGGAGCAGAGACCCAGTACTTC
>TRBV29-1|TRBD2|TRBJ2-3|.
CSTRLAGGLDTQYF
TGCAGCACCCGACTAGCGGGAGGGTTGGATACGCAGTATTTT